A single sample is the source of the 5 T cell receptor beta chains below, sequenced in a study of CD8+ T cells in alopecia areata. Reverse transcription of extracted RNA yielded cDNA, which provided the sequencing template. The protocol was immunoSEQ multiplex PCR, while the TCRdb copy is restricted to in-frame clones and leaves out a portion. There are roughly 120,000 clones in the sample; 50% to 75% occur only once, and roughly 30% lies in the top ten. Stated treatment: oral pan-JAK inhibitor, 5-10 mg twice daily. The source material was CD8+ T cells sorted from blood, sampled at week 4, from a patient treated with tofacitinib. These TCRs come from a human donor with alopecia areata.

The genes are TRBV29-1 and TRBJ2-7; 8 bases line up with TRBD1. V shed 7 bases, J shed 0 bases, and the junction held 5 bases outside the gene matches. The germline CDR1 and CDR2 sequences are SQVTM and ANQGSEA. CDR3 length equals 13 residues. The CDR3 spells CSADRGSSYEQYF. As DNA, the CDR3 is TGCAGCGCCGACAGGGGTTCCTCCTACGAGCAGTACTTC.

The V gene is TRBV30, the J gene TRBJ1-2, with D perhaps TRBD1 (5 bases). The V end was cut by 3 bases, the J end by 6 bases, with 17 bases between. The CDR3 is made up of 14 amino acids. Germline CDR1 reads GTSNPN; CDR2 reads SVGIG (reference sequence). CDR3 sequence: CAWRLIGGVDGYTF. CDR3 coding DNA: TGTGCCTGGAGACTGATCGGAGGGGTAGATGGCTACACCTTC.

Only a few counts were recorded for this clone. The chain employs TRBV10-3 and TRBJ1-2; D may be TRBD1 (6 bases). V was clipped by 6 bases and J by 2 bases, with 19 bases between them. This CDR3 has 16 amino acids. Germline values: CDR1 ENHRY, CDR2 SYGVKD. CDR3 region: CAIRSSGGALNYGYTF. DNA of the CDR3: TGTGCCATCAGATCGAGCGGGGGGGCCCTGAACTATGGCTACACCTTC.

The chain joins TRBV6-6 to TRBJ2-5, with D tentatively TRBD1 (6 bases). CDR3 size: 13 residues. The ends were cut back, 6 bases at V and 3 bases at J, with 11 bases in the middle. In germline, CDR1 is MNHNY, CDR2 SVGAGI (reference sequence). This chain's CDR3 is CASSPGQKETQYF. The CDR3 DNA reads as TGTGCCAGCAGCCCTGGACAGAAAGAGACCCAGTACTTC.

This clone has just a few counts. The gene calls are TRBV4-1 and TRBJ2-3; D is uncertain. The V gene's germline CDR1 is MGHRA and CDR2 YSYEKL. Trimming removed 4 bases from V and 4 bases from J, with 9 bases in between. The CDR3 runs to 13 residues. In DNA form, the CDR3 reads TGCGCCAGCAGCCTGATCCCGGCAGATACGCAGTATTTT. It encodes CASSLIPADTQYF.